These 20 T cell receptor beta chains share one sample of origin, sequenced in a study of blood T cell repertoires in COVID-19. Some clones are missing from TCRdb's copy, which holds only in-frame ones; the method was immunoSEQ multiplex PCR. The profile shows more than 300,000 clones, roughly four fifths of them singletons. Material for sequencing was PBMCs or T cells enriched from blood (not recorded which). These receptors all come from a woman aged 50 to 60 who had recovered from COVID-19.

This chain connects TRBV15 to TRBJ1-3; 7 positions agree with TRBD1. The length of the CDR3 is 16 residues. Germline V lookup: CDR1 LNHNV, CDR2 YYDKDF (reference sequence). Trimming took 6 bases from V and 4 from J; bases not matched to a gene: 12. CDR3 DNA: TGTGCCACCAGAAATCCTAAGGGGGCTGGGGGAAACACCATATATTTT. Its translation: CATRNPKGAGGNTIYF.

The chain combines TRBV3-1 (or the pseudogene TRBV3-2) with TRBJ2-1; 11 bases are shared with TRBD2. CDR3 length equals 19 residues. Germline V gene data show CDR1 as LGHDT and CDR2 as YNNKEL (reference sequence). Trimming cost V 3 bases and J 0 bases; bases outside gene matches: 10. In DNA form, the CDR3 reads TGTGCCAGCAGCCAGACCCGGGGACTAGCGGATAGCTCCTACAATGAGCAGTTCTTC. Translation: CASSQTRGLADSSYNEQFF.

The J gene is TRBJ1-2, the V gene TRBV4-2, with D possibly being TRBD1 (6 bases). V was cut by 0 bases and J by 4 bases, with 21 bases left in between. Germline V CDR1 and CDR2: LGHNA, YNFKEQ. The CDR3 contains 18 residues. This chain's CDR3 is CASSQDPPRYGQSYGYTF. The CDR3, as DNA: TGTGCCAGCAGCCAAGATCCCCCGAGGTATGGACAGAGCTATGGCTACACCTTC.

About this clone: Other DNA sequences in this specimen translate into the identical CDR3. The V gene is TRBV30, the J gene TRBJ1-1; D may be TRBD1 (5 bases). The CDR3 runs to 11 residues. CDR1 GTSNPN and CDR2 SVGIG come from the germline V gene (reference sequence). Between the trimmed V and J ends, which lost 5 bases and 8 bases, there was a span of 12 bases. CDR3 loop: CAWSRQTEAFF. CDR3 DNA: TGTGCCTGGTCTAGACAGACGGAAGCTTTCTTT. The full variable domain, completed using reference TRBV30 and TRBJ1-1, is SQTIHQWPATLVQPVGSPLSLECTVEGTSNPNLYWYRQAAGRGLQLLFYSVGIGQISSEVPQNLSASRPQDRQFILSSKKLLLSDSGFYLCAWSRQTEAFFGQGTRLTVV.

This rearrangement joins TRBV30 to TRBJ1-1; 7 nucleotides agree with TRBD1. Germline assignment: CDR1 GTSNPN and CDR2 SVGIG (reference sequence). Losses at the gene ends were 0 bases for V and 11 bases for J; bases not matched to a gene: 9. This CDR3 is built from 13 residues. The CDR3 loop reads CAWSVPGTARAFF. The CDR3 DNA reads TGTGCCTGGAGTGTACCCGGGACAGCTCGGGCTTTCTTT.

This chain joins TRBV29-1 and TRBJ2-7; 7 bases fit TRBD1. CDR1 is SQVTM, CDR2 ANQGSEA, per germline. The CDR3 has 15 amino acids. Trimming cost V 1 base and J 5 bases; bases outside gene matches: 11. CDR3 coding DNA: TGCAGCGTTGAAGTCCGCGGCAGGGGGAAGGACGAGCAGTACTTC. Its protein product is CSVEVRGRGKDEQYF.

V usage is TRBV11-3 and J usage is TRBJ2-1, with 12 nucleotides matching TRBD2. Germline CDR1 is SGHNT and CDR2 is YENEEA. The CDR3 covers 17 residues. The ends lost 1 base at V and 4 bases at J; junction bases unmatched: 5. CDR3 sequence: CASSLALAGGLYNEQFF. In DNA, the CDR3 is TGTGCCAGCAGCTTAGCTCTAGCGGGGGGGCTGTACAATGAGCAGTTCTTC.

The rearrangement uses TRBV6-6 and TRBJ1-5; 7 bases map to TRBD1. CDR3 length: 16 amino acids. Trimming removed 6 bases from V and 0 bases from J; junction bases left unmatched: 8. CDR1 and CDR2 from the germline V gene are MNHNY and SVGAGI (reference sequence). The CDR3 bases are TGTGCCAGCAGCCGAGGACAGGTGAATAGCAATCAGCCCCAGCATTTT. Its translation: CASSRGQVNSNQPQHF.

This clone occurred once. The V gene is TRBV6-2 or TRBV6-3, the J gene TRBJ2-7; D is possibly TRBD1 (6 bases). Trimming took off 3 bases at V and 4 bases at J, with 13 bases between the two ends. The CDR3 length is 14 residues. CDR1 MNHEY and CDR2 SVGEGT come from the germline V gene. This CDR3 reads CASSYADRTYEQYF. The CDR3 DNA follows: TGTGCCAGCAGTTATGCGGACAGAACTTACGAGCAGTACTTC.

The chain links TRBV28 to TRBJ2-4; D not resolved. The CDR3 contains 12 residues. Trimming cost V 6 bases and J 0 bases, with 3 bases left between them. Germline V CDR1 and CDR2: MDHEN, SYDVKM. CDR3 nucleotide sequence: TGTGCCAGCAGCGTAGCCAAAAACATTCAGTACTTC. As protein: CASSVAKNIQYF.

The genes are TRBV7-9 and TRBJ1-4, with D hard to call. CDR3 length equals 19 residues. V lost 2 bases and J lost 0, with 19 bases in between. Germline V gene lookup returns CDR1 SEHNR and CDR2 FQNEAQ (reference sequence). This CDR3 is CASSLKMRQMEATNEKLFF. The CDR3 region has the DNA TGTGCCAGCAGCTTAAAAATGCGGCAGATGGAAGCAACTAATGAAAAACTGTTTTTT.

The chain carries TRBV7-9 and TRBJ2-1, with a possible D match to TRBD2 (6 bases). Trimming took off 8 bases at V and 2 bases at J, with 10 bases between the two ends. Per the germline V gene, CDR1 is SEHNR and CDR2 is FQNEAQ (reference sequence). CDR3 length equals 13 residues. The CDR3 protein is CASAGLAYNEQFF. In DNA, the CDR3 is TGTGCCAGCGCGGGACTCGCCTACAATGAGCAGTTCTTC.

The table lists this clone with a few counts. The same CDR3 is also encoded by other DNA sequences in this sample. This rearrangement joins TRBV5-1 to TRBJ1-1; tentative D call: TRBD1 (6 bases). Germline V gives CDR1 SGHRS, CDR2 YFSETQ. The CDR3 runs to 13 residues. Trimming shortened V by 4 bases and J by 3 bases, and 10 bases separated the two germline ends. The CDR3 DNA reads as TGCGCCAGCAGCCTAGCAGGGGACACTGAAGCTTTCTTT. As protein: CASSLAGDTEAFF.

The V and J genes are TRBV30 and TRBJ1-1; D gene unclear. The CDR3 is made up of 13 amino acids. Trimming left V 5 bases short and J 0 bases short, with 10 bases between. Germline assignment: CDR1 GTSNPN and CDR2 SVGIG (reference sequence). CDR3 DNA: TGTGCCTGGGACCAGCGGTTGAACACTGAAGCTTTCTTT. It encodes CAWDQRLNTEAFF.

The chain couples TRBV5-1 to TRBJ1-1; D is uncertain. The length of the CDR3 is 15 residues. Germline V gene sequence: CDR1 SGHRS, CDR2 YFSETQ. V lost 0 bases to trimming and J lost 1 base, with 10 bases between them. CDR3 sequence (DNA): TGCGCCAGCAGCTTGGTGCTACAGTCGAACACTGAAGCTTTCTTT. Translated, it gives CASSLVLQSNTEAFF. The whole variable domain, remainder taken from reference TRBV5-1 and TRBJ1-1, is KAGVTQTPRYLIKTRGQQVTLSCSPISGHRSVSWYQQTPGQGLQFLFEYFSETQRNKGNFPGRFSGRQFSNSRSEMNVSTLELGDSALYLCASSLVLQSNTEAFFGQGTRLTVV.

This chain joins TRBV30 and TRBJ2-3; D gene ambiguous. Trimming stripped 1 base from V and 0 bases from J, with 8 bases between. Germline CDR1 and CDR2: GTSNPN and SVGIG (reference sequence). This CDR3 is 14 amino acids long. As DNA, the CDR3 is TGTGCCTGGAGTGGCTTGGCTAGCACAGATACGCAGTATTTT. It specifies CAWSGLASTDTQYF.

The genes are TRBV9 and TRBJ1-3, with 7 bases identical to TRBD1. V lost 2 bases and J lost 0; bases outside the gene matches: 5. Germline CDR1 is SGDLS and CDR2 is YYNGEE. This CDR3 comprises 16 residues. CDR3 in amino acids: CASSVTGVGSGNTIYF. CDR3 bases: TGTGCCAGCAGCGTCACAGGGGTAGGCTCTGGAAACACCATATATTTT.

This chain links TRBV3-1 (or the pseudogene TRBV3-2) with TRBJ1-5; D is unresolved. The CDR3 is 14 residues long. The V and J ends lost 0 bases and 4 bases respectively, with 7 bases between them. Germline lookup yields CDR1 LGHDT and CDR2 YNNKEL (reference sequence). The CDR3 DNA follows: TGTGCCAGCAGCCAAGAAATAGCGAATCAGCCCCAGCATTTT. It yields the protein CASSQEIANQPQHF.

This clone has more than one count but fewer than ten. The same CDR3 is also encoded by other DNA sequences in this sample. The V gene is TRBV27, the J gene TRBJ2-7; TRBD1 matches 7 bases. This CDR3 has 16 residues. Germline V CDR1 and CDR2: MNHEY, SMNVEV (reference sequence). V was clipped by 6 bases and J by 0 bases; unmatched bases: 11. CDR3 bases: TGTGCCAGCAGCCTTAACCCGACAGGGAACTCCTACGAGCAGTACTTC. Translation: CASSLNPTGNSYEQYF.

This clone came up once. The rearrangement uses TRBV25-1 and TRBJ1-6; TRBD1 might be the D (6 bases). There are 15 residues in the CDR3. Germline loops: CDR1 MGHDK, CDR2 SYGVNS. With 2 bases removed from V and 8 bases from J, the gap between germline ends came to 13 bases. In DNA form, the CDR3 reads TGTGCCAGCAGTGAAGCCCCAGGGGAGTATTCACCCCTCCACTTT. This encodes CASSEAPGEYSPLHF.